Shown below are 22 T cell receptor beta chains from a single sample sequenced in a study of CD8 T cells in ankylosing spondylitis. TCRdb reprocessed the 5' RACE reads with MiXCR, giving one entry per CDR3 protein. The data hold some 270,000 distinct CDR3 sequences, with about 30% observed a single time. Sequenced material: blood, either unsorted or a sorted T cell fraction (not recorded which). The source of these receptors is a male donor with ankylosing spondylitis or in good health (not recorded which).

The sample holds many counts of this clonotype. The genes are TRBV3-1 and TRBJ2-5; D is uncertain. Germline values: CDR1 LGHDT, CDR2 YNNKEL (reference sequence). The germline V and J ends were trimmed by 4 bases and 4 bases, with 7 bases remaining between them. The CDR3 runs 12 residues. CDR3 in DNA: TGTGCCAGCAGCCCCCTTGGAGAGACCCAGTACTTC. The encoded protein is CASSPLGETQYF.

V and J are TRBV25-1 and TRBJ2-7; tentative D call: TRBD2 (6 bases). The CDR3 consists of 13 residues. The ends were cut back, 4 bases at V and 5 bases at J, with 12 bases in the middle. Per the germline V gene, CDR1 is MGHDK and CDR2 is SYGVNS. CDR3 sequence reads: CASSGGTGDEQYF. DNA for the CDR3: TGTGCCAGCAGTGGCGGGACGGGGGACGAGCAGTACTTC.

J is TRBJ2-5 and V is TRBV20-1; 7 bases are a match to TRBD2. Germline V gene sequence: CDR1 DFQATT, CDR2 SNEGSKA (reference sequence). CDR3 length: 16 residues. The ends lost 5 bases at V and 0 bases at J; junction bases unmatched: 12. CDR3 amino acids: CSAVEWLAADQETQYF. The CDR3 nucleotides read TGCAGTGCTGTAGAATGGCTAGCGGCAGACCAAGAGACCCAGTACTTC.

V is TRBV5-1 and J is TRBJ2-7, with TRBD2 identical over 8 bases. The CDR3 runs to 14 residues. The V gene's germline CDR1 is SGHRS and CDR2 YFSETQ. V lost 4 bases to trimming and J lost 5 bases; unmatched junction nucleotides: 8. The CDR3 reads CASSLLGGADEQYF. In DNA form, the CDR3 reads TGCGCCAGCAGCCTCCTCGGGGGGGCGGACGAGCAGTACTTC.

The V gene is TRBV10-3, the J gene TRBJ2-3; tentative D call: TRBD1 (5 bases). The CDR3 has 12 amino acids. Germline assignment: CDR1 ENHRY and CDR2 SYGVKD. The V gene lost 5 bases and the J gene lost 6 bases, with 9 bases spanning the gap. The CDR3 region is CAISPGSDTQYF. The CDR3 nucleotides read TGTGCCATCAGTCCAGGGTCCGATACGCAGTATTTT.

This clonotype was counted a single time. The chain recombines TRBV24-1 with TRBJ2-5; 7 bases align to TRBD2. J was trimmed by 5 bases and V by 11 bases; bases with no gene match: 10. The V gene's germline CDR1 is KGHDR and CDR2 SFDVKD. This CDR3 comprises 13 residues. CDR3 sequence: CAIQKRGGETQYF. CDR3 nucleotides: TGTGCCATCCAGAAGCGGGGAGGTGAGACCCAGTACTTC.

V gene TRBV6-2 or TRBV6-3 combines with J gene TRBJ2-6; D remains ambiguous. Germline loops: CDR1 MNHEY, CDR2 SVGEGT. The CDR3 spans 13 residues. Trimming cost V 6 bases and J 2 bases, with 5 bases left between them. CDR3 in amino acids: CASSPAGANVLTF. The CDR3 DNA is TGTGCCAGCAGCCCTGCTGGGGCCAACGTCCTGACTTTC.

The chain uses TRBV5-1 and TRBJ2-7; no clear D. The V gene's germline CDR1 is SGHRS and CDR2 YFSETQ. The V gene lost 0 bases and the J gene lost 0 bases, with 7 bases spanning the gap. The CDR3 contains 14 residues. The CDR3 loop is CASSLGHNSYEQYF. DNA for the CDR3: TGCGCCAGCAGCTTGGGGCATAACTCCTACGAGCAGTACTTC. Full variable domain (outside the CDR3, taken from reference TRBV5-1 and TRBJ2-7): KAGVTQTPRYLIKTRGQQVTLSCSPISGHRSVSWYQQTPGQGLQFLFEYFSETQRNKGNFPGRFSGRQFSNSRSEMNVSTLELGDSALYLCASSLGHNSYEQYFGPGTRLTVT.

This chain links TRBV20-1 with TRBJ2-2; TRBD2 agrees at 7 bases. V trimming: 2 bases; J trimming: 5 bases; junction bases outside the gene matches: 11. CDR3 length equals 16 residues. Germline loops: CDR1 DFQATT, CDR2 SNEGSKA (reference sequence). The CDR3 region has the DNA TGCAGTGCTAGACTCCAGGGAGGGGCCGGGACCGGGGAGCTGTTTTTT. This encodes CSARLQGGAGTGELFF.

The V and J genes are TRBV10-3 and TRBJ2-4; the D is unclear. CDR1 ENHRY and CDR2 SYGVKD come from the germline V gene. V lost 10 bases and J lost 10, with 20 bases in between. This CDR3 is 13 amino acids long. CDR3: CATLGPAEMIQYF. DNA for the CDR3: TGTGCCACCCTCGGGCCAGCCGAGATGATTCAGTACTTC.

J is TRBJ2-2 and V is TRBV20-1; D is possibly TRBD2 (5 bases). The V end was cut by 5 bases, the J end by 2 bases, with 12 bases between. From germline, CDR1 is DFQATT and CDR2 SNEGSKA (reference sequence). This CDR3 has 14 amino acids. The CDR3 spells CSARGTSNTGELFF. CDR3 nucleotide sequence: TGCAGTGCTCGGGGAACATCAAACACCGGGGAGCTGTTTTTT.

This rearrangement joins TRBV7-2 to TRBJ1-2; maybe TRBD1 (5 bases). From germline, CDR1 is SGHTA and CDR2 FQGNSA. This CDR3 contains 16 residues. The V gene lost 2 bases and the J gene lost 0 bases, with 13 bases spanning the gap. CDR3 sequence (DNA): TGTGCCAGCAGCTTAAACCGGGGCAATACTAACTATGGCTACACCTTC. Translated, it gives CASSLNRGNTNYGYTF.

The chain recombines TRBV15 with TRBJ2-7; 7 bases align to TRBD1. CDR3 size: 14 residues. CDR1 and CDR2 from the germline V gene are LNHNV and YYDKDF (reference sequence). V shed 5 bases, J shed 2 bases, and the junction held 6 bases outside the gene matches. Here the CDR3 reads CATSHRQGPYEQYF. CDR3 bases: TGTGCCACCAGCCACCGACAGGGACCCTACGAGCAGTACTTC.

The table lists this clonotype with a few counts. The chain's CDR3 is CASRLSPRAGETQYF. DNA for the CDR3: TGTGCCAGCAGGCTTTCTCCCAGGGCCGGAGAGACCCAGTACTTC. The gene calls are TRBV7-2 and TRBJ2-5, with D perhaps matching TRBD1 (5 bases). The CDR3 is 15 amino acids. Trimming removed 6 bases at V and 4 bases at J, with 18 bases between. The V gene's germline CDR1 is SGHTA and CDR2 FQGNSA.

The chain has TRBV10-3 and TRBJ1-2; 10 bases are a match to TRBD1. Germline assignment: CDR1 ENHRY and CDR2 SYGVKD. This CDR3 contains 16 residues. With V trimmed by 6 bases and J by 4 bases, 11 bases remained unmatched. This chain's CDR3 is CAIRVPGQGPGYGYTF. In DNA form, the CDR3 reads TGTGCCATCAGGGTCCCGGGACAGGGGCCGGGCTATGGCTACACCTTC.

V is TRBV5-6 and J is TRBJ2-1; maybe TRBD1 (7 bases). Trimming shortened V by 3 bases and J by 4 bases, and 14 bases separated the two germline ends. Germline V gene data show CDR1 as SGHDT and CDR2 as YYEEEE. The CDR3 runs to 15 residues. The CDR3 loop reads CASSYLAGQYNEQFF. The CDR3 nucleotides read TGTGCCAGCAGCTACCTTGCGGGACAGTACAATGAGCAGTTCTTC.

V gene TRBV29-1 combines with J gene TRBJ2-7; the D is unclear. The V end was cut by 0 bases, the J end by 6 bases, with 12 bases between. Per germline, CDR1 SQVTM and CDR2 ANQGSEA. The CDR3 has 13 amino acids. The CDR3 DNA reads as TGCAGCGTTGAAGATCAGTACGGATCCGAGCAGTACTTC. Protein sequence: CSVEDQYGSEQYF.

The chain has TRBV20-1 and TRBJ2-1; D perhaps matches TRBD1 (5 bases). Germline V gene sequence: CDR1 DFQATT, CDR2 SNEGSKA (reference sequence). The CDR3 has 14 residues. This CDR3 reads CGTLGQGIDNEQFF. CDR3 sequence (DNA): TGCGGTACCCTGGGGCAGGGTATTGACAATGAGCAGTTCTTC.

This clonotype was counted between two and nine times. The chain combines TRBV10-3 with TRBJ2-7; 8 positions agree with TRBD2. V trimming: 8 bases; J trimming: 6 bases; junction bases outside the gene matches: 9. This CDR3 has 13 amino acids. Germline CDR1 is ENHRY and CDR2 is SYGVKD. The CDR3 protein is CAIARLASPEQYF. The CDR3, as DNA: TGTGCCATCGCCAGACTAGCGTCCCCCGAGCAGTACTTC.

The V and J genes are TRBV9 and TRBJ2-5, with D possibly TRBD1 on 5 matching bases. The CDR3 spans 13 residues. Trimming took 2 bases from V and 6 from J, leaving 11 bases between them. The germline CDR1 and CDR2 sequences are SGDLS and YYNGEE. CDR3 bases: TGTGCCAGCAGCGTCGTACCAGGGCAGACCCAGTACTTC. Amino acids: CASSVVPGQTQYF. Drawing the rest from reference TRBV9 and TRBJ2-5, the complete variable domain is DSGVTQTPKHLITATGQRVTLRCSPRSGDLSVYWYQQSLDQGLQFLIQYYNGEERAKGNILERFSAQQFPDLHSELNLSSLELGDSALYFCASSVVPGQTQYFGPGTRLLVL.

This clonotype came up a few times. V gene TRBV27 combines with J gene TRBJ2-7; tentative D call: TRBD2 (5 bases). This CDR3 comprises 16 residues. Trimming pared 2 bases from V and 0 bases from J, leaving 14 bases between. Germline loops: CDR1 MNHEY, CDR2 SMNVEV (reference sequence). CDR3 nucleotide sequence: TGTGCCAGCAGTTTAACACCAGACACTAGCTCCTACGAGCAGTACTTC. The encoded protein is CASSLTPDTSSYEQYF.

This clonotype was detected a few times. The chain couples TRBV11-2 to TRBJ1-6; 8 nucleotides match TRBD1. The CDR3 is made up of 18 amino acids. Germline trimming cut 0 bases from V and 4 bases from J; bases unmatched to any gene: 8. The germline V gene has CDR1 SGHAT and CDR2 FQNNGV. CDR3 nucleotides: TGTGCCAGCAGCTTAGAAGGATTGGACAGGGTTTATAATTCACCCCTCCACTTT. Encoded protein: CASSLEGLDRVYNSPLHF.